This entry features one T cell receptor beta chain sequence. Its target is unknown. Use of 60 Vbeta and 13 Jbeta primers characterized the PCR. Per the original data handling: In a later analysis, the count reached some 75 million unique TCR beta chains, with about 9.9 million shared. Assay: immunoSEQ multiplex PCR; the TCRdb copy retains only in-frame clones and omits some. That table furnishes V, J and clone size, whereas the DNA furnished D and trimming. The repertoire holds a few hundred thousand clones, with roughly 75% as singletons. CDR1 is LGHNT, CDR2 FRNRAP, per germline. The V end was cut by 5 bases, the J end by 2 bases, with 15 bases between. The CDR3 contains 16 residues. The data were obtained in a study of cytomegalovirus exposure and HLA in healthy donors. Study-level results: Follow-up analysis found HLA locus-dependent TCR association rates, highest for DRB1 and lowest for HLA-C. Some segments of the V type, notably TRBV6-2 and TRBV6-3, were excluded as indistinguishable.

Sequenced material: PBMCs. The V and J genes are TRBV12-5 and TRBJ2-2, with a weak D call TRBD1 (6 bases). The receptor comes from a woman under 40 in good health and CMV-seronegative. In DNA form, the CDR3 reads TGTGCTAGTGGTCCCCCCGACAGGCCAAACACCGGGGAGCTGTTTTTT. Amino acids: CASGPPDRPNTGELFF.